This T cell receptor (beta chain) originates from a study of blood T cells in healthy people across ages. The wider study: About one barcoded beta molecule per two T cells came from capture by template switching.

The CDR3 is 14 amino acids. The germline gives CDR1 MGHRA, CDR2 YSYEKL. With regard to this clonotype: A read error may account for a junction end that differs from germline.

Through a sample-barcoded 5' primer and a J-beta primer mix, a second PCR was run for roughly 6 to 12 cycles. The template-switch adaptor, which had 12 random nucleotides, put a tag on each cDNA molecule. TCRdb re-analysed the 5' RACE reads in MiXCR, keeping a single row per CDR3 protein. The repertoire consists of over 750,000 distinct CDR3 sequences, with roughly 25% occurring once and the leading ten covering more than 8.5%. Per sample, at least 6 micrograms of total RNA were extracted. These data were also reused for a study on T cells of mothers and their children. This second study says: Per mother, over 9 million TCR beta CDR3 reads were obtained; per child, 2.5 million to 3.5 million.

The chain combines TRBV4-1 with TRBJ2-5; TRBD2 aligns across 13 bases. Sequencing was done on a sample of blood. This sequence was found in a boy aged 5-17 years in good health. The CDR3 sequence: CASSQWTSGSTGIF. In nucleotides, the CDR3 is TGCGCCAGCAGCCAGTGGACTAGCGGGAGTACGGGGATCTTC.